These T cell receptor beta chains were read from a single sample in a study of OX40 agonist ivuxolimab in advanced cancers. Sequencing was performed with immunoSEQ multiplex PCR; in TCRdb, only in-frame clones are kept and a portion is missing. The data hold 60,000 or so clones, with 70% to 90% observed a single time. Specimen: CD4+ or CD8+ T cells sorted from blood, collected in a trial of the OX40 agonist ivuxolimab. The receptors here all came from an adult with an advanced solid tumor such as melanoma, head and neck, liver or kidney cancer. Both conserved end residues are part of each CDR3. D genes are given only for firm matches. The listing skips clone size in some rows; elsewhere it reads once, few, many or a size class.

>TRBV28|TRBJ1-1|-|13|-
CASRDQGRTEAFF
TGTGCCAGCAGGGACCAGGGTCGGACTGAAGCTTTCTTT
>TRBV5-5|TRBJ1-2|-|13|-
CASMLGSDYGYTF
TGTGCCAGCATGCTAGGGAGCGACTATGGCTACACCTTC
>TRBV5-5|TRBJ2-6|-|16|-
CASSLVEGSGANVLTF
TGTGCCAGCAGCTTGGTTGAGGGGTCTGGGGCCAACGTCCTGACTTTC
>TRBV28|TRBJ2-7|-|15|-
CASSSGRDTDYEQYF
TGTGCCAGCAGCTCAGGCCGGGACACAGACTACGAGCAGTACTTC
>TRBV28|TRBJ2-5|-|11|-
CASLGQETQYF
TGTGCCAGCCTTGGGCAAGAGACCCAGTACTTC
>TRBV28|TRBJ2-1|-|15|-
CASTLEGTYYNEQFF
TGTGCCAGCACCTTAGAGGGAACCTACTACAATGAGCAGTTCTTC
>TRBV29-1|TRBJ2-1|-|13|-
CSVESSVYNEQFF
TGCAGCGTTGAATCTAGCGTCTACAATGAGCAGTTCTTC
>TRBV19|TRBJ1-4|-|13|-
CASSISGPGELFF
TGTGCCAGTAGTATCTCTGGCCCGGGGGAACTGTTTTTT
>TRBV5-4|TRBJ1-5|TRBD1|14|-
CASSIQGWDQPQHF
TGTGCCAGCAGCATACAGGGGTGGGATCAGCCCCAGCATTTT
>TRBV6-5|TRBJ2-1|TRBD1|14|-
CASSPTGDANEQFF
TGTGCCTCGTCTCCGACAGGGGATGCCAATGAGCAGTTCTTC
>TRBV27|TRBJ2-2|-|15|once
CASSLGAGHTGELFF
TGTGCCAGCAGTCTTGGTGCAGGACACACCGGGGAGCTGTTTTTT
>TRBV4-1|TRBJ2-5|TRBD1|16|-
CASSQAPGDSQETQYF
TGCGCCAGCAGCCAGGCGCCCGGGGACAGCCAAGAGACCCAGTACTTC
>TRBV6-1|TRBJ2-1|-|13|-
CASSYYSHNEQFF
TGTGCCAGCAGTTATTACAGTCACAATGAGCAGTTCTTC
>TRBV5-5|TRBJ1-5|-|17|few
CASSLSPRDGSNQPQHF
TGTGCCAGCAGCTTGAGTCCCCGGGATGGGAGCAATCAGCCCCAGCATTTT
>TRBV27|TRBJ2-5|-|17|-
CARSWPTGYEDQETQYF
TGTGCCAGGAGCTGGCCAACAGGTTATGAGGACCAAGAGACCCAGTACTTC
>TRBV6-1|TRBJ1-2|-|11|-
CASSEWGGYTF
TGTGCCAGCAGTGAATGGGGTGGCTACACCTTC